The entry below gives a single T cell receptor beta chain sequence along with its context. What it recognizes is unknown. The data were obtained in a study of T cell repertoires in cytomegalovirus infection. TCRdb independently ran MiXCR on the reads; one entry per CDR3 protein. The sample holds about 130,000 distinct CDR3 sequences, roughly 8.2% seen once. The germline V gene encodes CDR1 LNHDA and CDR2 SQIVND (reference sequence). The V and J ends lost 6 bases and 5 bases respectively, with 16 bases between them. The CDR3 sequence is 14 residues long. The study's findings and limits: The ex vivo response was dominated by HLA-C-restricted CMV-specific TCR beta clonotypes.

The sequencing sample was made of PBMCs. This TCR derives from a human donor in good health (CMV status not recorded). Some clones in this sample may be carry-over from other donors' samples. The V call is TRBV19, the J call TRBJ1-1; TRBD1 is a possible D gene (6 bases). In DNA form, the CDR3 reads TGTGCCAGTAGCCAACAGGGCAGTGGGACTGAAGCTTTCTTT. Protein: CASSQQGSGTEAFF. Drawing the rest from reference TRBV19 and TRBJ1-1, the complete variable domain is DGGITQSPKYLFRKEGQNVTLSCEQNLNHDAMYWYRQDPGQGLRLIYYSQIVNDFQKGDIAEGYSVSREKKESFPLTVTSAQKNPTAFYLCASSQQGSGTEAFFGQGTRLTVV.